The 31 T cell receptor beta chains below were found in one sample sequenced in a study of blood T cells in healthy people across ages. A J-beta primer mix and a sample-barcoded 5' primer were used in a second PCR of about 7 to 12 cycles. TCRdb reprocessed the 5' RACE reads with MiXCR, giving one entry per CDR3 protein. The table records about 1.5 million distinct CDR3 sequences, approximately 39% of them present only once. The sample consisted of blood. Receptors were obtained from a woman in her late teens or twenties in good health.

A word on this clonotype: One end of the junction does not line up with germline, which may come from a read error. V and J are TRBV6-5 and TRBJ2-1; D unresolved. There are 14 residues in the CDR3. Germline loops: CDR1 MNHEY, CDR2 SVGAGI. CDR3 protein: CASSDSKEYNEQFF. In DNA, the CDR3 is TGTGCCAGCAGTGACTCGAAAGAATACAATGAGCAGTTCTTC.

This clonotype occurred a few times. The chain links TRBV7-2 to TRBJ2-7; the match to TRBD2 covers 7 bases. Germline CDR1 SGHTA, CDR2 FQGNSA. The CDR3 spans 16 residues. V lost 2 bases, J lost 1 base, and 8 bases stayed unmatched. In DNA, the CDR3 is TGTGCCAGCAGCTTACTCGCTAGCGGTACTTCCTACGAGCAGTACTTC. Residues: CASSLLASGTSYEQYF. The full variable domain, with the rest looked up from reference TRBV7-2 and TRBJ2-7, is GAGVSQSPSNKVTEKGKDVELRCDPISGHTALYWYRQSLGQGLEFLIYFQGNSAPDKSGLPSDRFSAERTGGSVSTLTIQRTQQEDSAVYLCASSLLASGTSYEQYFGPGTRLTVT.

This chain joins TRBV29-1 and TRBJ2-7; 12 bases fit TRBD2. The junction had 12 bases not matched to a gene; V was cut back by 4 bases and J by 5 bases. This CDR3 has 16 amino acids. The germline gives CDR1 SQVTM, CDR2 ANQGSEA. The CDR3 sequence is CSVVTSGRRLSDEQYF. The DNA of the CDR3 is TGCAGCGTTGTCACTAGCGGGAGGCGATTATCGGACGAGCAGTACTTC.

The chain combines TRBV20-1 with TRBJ2-5; tentatively, D is TRBD2 (6 bases). Trimming cost V 6 bases and J 3 bases, with 17 bases left between them. Germline assignment: CDR1 DFQATT and CDR2 SNEGSKA (reference sequence). The CDR3 contains 14 residues. CDR3 sequence reads: CSAAVGGYEETQYF. The CDR3 coding sequence is TGCAGTGCGGCGGTTGGGGGGTACGAAGAGACCCAGTACTTC.

The V and J genes are TRBV12-3 or TRBV12-4 and TRBJ2-1; D might be TRBD1 or TRBD2, each matching 5 bases. V was cut by 7 bases and J by 4 bases, with 14 bases left in between. This CDR3 has 14 amino acids. In DNA, the CDR3 is TGTGCCAGCAATCCTGGCAGGGAGTACAATGAGCAGTTCTTC. Its translation is CASNPGREYNEQFF.

This chain connects TRBV3-1 to TRBJ2-2; D may be TRBD1 (6 bases). The germline V gene has CDR1 LGHDT and CDR2 YNNKEL (reference sequence). The CDR3 contains 11 residues. V dropped 10 bases and J dropped 5 bases, with 8 bases sitting between them. The CDR3 sequence: CAIGGTGELFF. CDR3 DNA: TGTGCCATAGGGGGAACCGGGGAGCTGTTTTTT.

J is TRBJ2-5 and V is TRBV7-9; 8 nucleotides agree with TRBD1. CDR1 is SEHNR and CDR2 is FQNEAQ in the germline V gene (reference sequence). CDR3 length: 13 residues. With 5 bases clipped from V and 7 bases from J, the junction kept 6 bases outside the gene matches. The CDR3 DNA is TGTGCCAGCAGCCCTGGACAGGGCCTGACCCAGTACTTC. Translation: CASSPGQGLTQYF.

In its sample, this clonotype was seen a few times. The rearrangement uses TRBV20-1 and TRBJ1-5; no clear D gene. The length of the CDR3 is 16 residues. Trimming shortened V by 0 bases and J by 3 bases, and 15 bases separated the two germline ends. Germline V gives CDR1 DFQATT, CDR2 SNEGSKA (reference sequence). CDR3 nucleotides: TGCAGTGCTAGAGATCTTGAGCTCCCCGCCAATCAGCCCCAGCATTTT. The encoded protein is CSARDLELPANQPQHF.

CDR3 DNA: TGCGCCAGCAGCCAAGATCTTGCGGGGGGCCGCCTTTCAGATACGCAGTATTTT. This encodes CASSQDLAGGRLSDTQYF. The V gene is TRBV4-3, the J gene TRBJ2-3; TRBD2 aligns across 8 bases. The CDR3 is 18 residues long. CDR1 is LGHNA and CDR2 is YSLEER in the germline V gene. V was pared by 0 bases and J by 4 bases, with 12 bases of the junction left unmatched.

In its sample, this clonotype was seen a few times. This rearrangement joins TRBV10-3 to TRBJ2-7; tentatively, D is TRBD2 (6 bases). Trimming left V 2 bases short and J 7 bases short, with 9 bases between. Germline CDR1 ENHRY, CDR2 SYGVKD. This CDR3 has 12 amino acids. CDR3 loop: CAISEVGGEQYF. DNA of the CDR3: TGTGCCATCAGTGAGGTTGGGGGGGAGCAGTACTTC.

This clonotype has a single count. The V gene is TRBV5-4, the J gene TRBJ2-5; D possibly corresponds to TRBD2 (6 bases). CDR3 length: 16 amino acids. The germline V gene encodes CDR1 SGHNT and CDR2 YYREEE (reference sequence). Trimming removed 3 bases from V and 7 bases from J, with 22 bases in between. DNA for the CDR3: TGTGCCAGCAGCTATGCCGGGACTTCCGCCAAAGGGACCCAGTACTTC. The encoded protein is CASSYAGTSAKGTQYF.

This rearrangement joins TRBV21-1 to TRBJ2-3; the table calls TRBD1, which could not be checked here. TRBV21-1 is a known pseudogene. CDR3 length equals 15 residues. The DNA of the CDR3 is TGTGCCAGCAGCATAACGGGACCTAACATAGATACGCAGTATTTT. Translation: CASSITGPNIDTQYF.

The rearrangement joins TRBV19 to TRBJ1-5; D is possibly TRBD1 (5 bases). With 5 bases removed from V and 1 base from J, the gap between germline ends came to 12 bases. CDR1 and CDR2 (germline): LNHDA, SQIVND (reference sequence). This CDR3 comprises 15 residues. CDR3 protein: CASSGAGSSNQPQHF. The CDR3 DNA follows: TGTGCCAGTAGTGGGGCGGGATCAAGCAATCAGCCCCAGCATTTT.

This chain uses TRBV28 with TRBJ2-5, with no clear D. Trimming removed 10 bases at V and 2 bases at J, with 14 bases between. Germline V gene lookup returns CDR1 MDHEN and CDR2 SYDVKM. The CDR3 length is 13 residues. CDR3 sequence (DNA): TGTGCCACCGTCGACATGTGGCAAGAGACCCAGTACTTC. The encoded protein is CATVDMWQETQYF.

This clonotype turned up a few times. The chain has TRBV29-1 and TRBJ2-3, with 9 nucleotides matching TRBD1. The CDR3 sequence is 14 residues long. Looked up from germline, CDR1 is SQVTM and CDR2 is ANQGSEA. V trimming: 6 bases; J trimming: 3 bases; junction bases outside the gene matches: 7. The CDR3 sequence: CSVAPGQGTDTQYF. As DNA, the CDR3 is TGCAGCGTCGCCCCGGGACAGGGAACAGATACGCAGTATTTT.

This clonotype showed up just a few times. The V gene is TRBV7-2, the J gene TRBJ1-2; D call uncertain. Germline CDR1 and CDR2: SGHTA and FQGNSA. The CDR3 has 13 amino acids. Trimming took off 3 bases at V and 5 bases at J, with 10 bases between the two ends. The CDR3 here is CASSFTESYGYTF. In DNA form, the CDR3 reads TGTGCCAGCAGCTTTACCGAGTCTTATGGCTACACCTTC.

The J gene is TRBJ2-1, the V gene TRBV4-3; 9 nucleotides agree with TRBD2. This CDR3 region has 14 residues. The junction had 8 bases not matched to a gene; V was cut back by 1 base and J by 13 bases. Germline CDR1 reads LGHNA; CDR2 reads YSLEER. The CDR3 protein is CASSQASEGTSQFF. In nucleotides, the CDR3 is TGCGCCAGCAGCCAAGCATCGGAAGGGACTAGCCAGTTCTTC.

This clonotype was counted a single time. The chain combines TRBV4-3 with TRBJ1-1; D is possibly TRBD1 (6 bases). Germline V gene data show CDR1 as LGHNA and CDR2 as YSLEER. This CDR3 is 14 amino acids long. V lost 4 bases and J 6 bases, leaving 15 bases between the germline ends. CDR3 residues: CASSLGTYGAEAFF. The CDR3 DNA reads as TGCGCCAGCAGCCTCGGGACATATGGCGCTGAAGCTTTCTTT.

For this clonotype: One end of the junction fails to match germline, which may point to a read error. V usage is TRBV18 and J usage is TRBJ1-1; 7 bases line up with TRBD1. The CDR3 has 15 residues. Germline-derived CDR1 and CDR2 are KGHSH and LQKENI. For the CDR3, the DNA is TGTGCCAGCCCACCATTCGGACAGGTCAACACTGAAGCTTTCTTT. Its translation: CASPPFGQVNTEAFF.

This clonotype has only a few counts. The rearrangement joins TRBV3-1 to TRBJ2-5, with 7 bases matching TRBD2. Germline CDR1 and CDR2: LGHDT and YNNKEL (reference sequence). This CDR3 region has 15 residues. The V gene end was trimmed by 4 bases and the J gene end by 4 bases; junction bases not matched to a gene: 9. The CDR3 region is CASSPSGLVAETQYF. In DNA form, the CDR3 reads TGTGCCAGCAGCCCTTCCGGACTAGTCGCAGAGACCCAGTACTTC.

A note on this clonotype: An end of the junction differs from the germline gene, which may be a read error. The chain has TRBV9 and TRBJ2-4; tentative D call: TRBD1 (5 bases). CDR3 length: 14 amino acids. Germline CDR1 and CDR2: SGDLS and YYNGEE. The CDR3 region has the DNA TGTGCCAGCAGTGTAGAGGTGGGAAGGGGCATTCAGTACTTC. It specifies CASSVEVGRGIQYF.

The V and J genes are TRBV7-9 and TRBJ2-7, with 10 bases identical to TRBD1. Per germline, CDR1 SEHNR and CDR2 FQNEAQ (reference sequence). The CDR3 is 15 amino acids. With 4 bases clipped from V and 2 bases from J, the junction kept 5 bases outside the gene matches. This chain's CDR3 is CASSSSGQGTYEQYF. CDR3 nucleotides: TGTGCCAGCAGCTCCTCGGGACAGGGGACCTACGAGCAGTACTTC.

The sample holds a few counts of this clonotype. The chain recombines TRBV20-1 with TRBJ1-1; D is unclear. This CDR3 is built from 14 residues. CDR1 and CDR2 from the germline V gene are DFQATT and SNEGSKA (reference sequence). V lost 0 bases to trimming and J lost 5 bases, with 13 bases between them. The CDR3 reads CSARDVREWTEAFF. The CDR3 region has the DNA TGCAGTGCTAGAGATGTAAGGGAGTGGACTGAAGCTTTCTTT.

V is TRBV4-2 and J is TRBJ2-1; 11 positions agree with TRBD2. The J segment lost 2 bases and the V segment lost 0 bases, leaving 9 bases of the junction unmatched. This CDR3 is 19 amino acids long. Germline lookup yields CDR1 LGHNA and CDR2 YNFKEQ. DNA of the CDR3: TGTGCCAGCAGCCAAGATCTAGCGGGAGGTAGGTGGACCTACAATGAGCAGTTCTTC. It codes for CASSQDLAGGRWTYNEQFF.

V is TRBV20-1 and J is TRBJ1-2; no reliable D call. V lost 1 base to trimming and J lost 6 bases, with 12 bases between them. CDR1 and CDR2 (germline): DFQATT, SNEGSKA (reference sequence). There are 13 residues in the CDR3. The CDR3 DNA sequence: TGCAGTGCTAGAGTAGGCCTCCGGGATGGCTACACCTTC. Protein sequence: CSARVGLRDGYTF.

V gene TRBV7-2 combines with J gene TRBJ2-1; no clear D gene. Trimming cost V 0 bases and J 6 bases, with 9 bases left between them. The germline V gene has CDR1 SGHTA and CDR2 FQGNSA. The CDR3 is made up of 14 amino acids. This chain's CDR3 is CASSLAQYANEQFF. CDR3 coding DNA: TGTGCCAGCAGCTTAGCCCAATATGCCAATGAGCAGTTCTTC.

The table lists this clonotype with many counts. V is TRBV29-1 and J is TRBJ2-3; 7 bases align to TRBD2. The CDR3 extends over 15 amino acids. Germline-derived CDR1 and CDR2 are SQVTM and ANQGSEA. Germline trimming cut 2 bases from V and 3 bases from J; bases unmatched to any gene: 8. The DNA of the CDR3 is TGCAGCGTTGAATTCAGCGGGGCGATAACAGATACGCAGTATTTT. As protein: CSVEFSGAITDTQYF.

This clonotype appeared a few times. A much bigger clone sits one base away, suggesting this may be a read error. The CDR3 DNA sequence: TGCAGCGCGGCTCGACAGGGAGGGGTCAAAGAGACCCAGTTCTTC. As protein: CSAARQGGVKETQFF. The chain recombines TRBV29-1 with TRBJ2-1; D might be TRBD1 or TRBD2, each matching 7 bases. V was trimmed by 7 bases and J by 13 bases, leaving 29 bases between them. This CDR3 contains 15 residues. Germline V lookup: CDR1 SQVTM, CDR2 ANQGSEA.

CDR3 sequence reads: CASSLVGLGQETQYF. The CDR3 bases are TGTGCCAGCAGCTTGGTGGGACTGGGACAAGAGACCCAGTACTTC. The rearrangement links TRBV5-6 to TRBJ2-5; D may be TRBD2 (6 bases). The CDR3 runs 15 residues. Germline V gene lookup returns CDR1 SGHDT and CDR2 YYEEEE. The V and J ends lost 0 bases and 2 bases respectively, with 11 bases between them.

The CDR3 here is CASSIRAQPQHF. DNA of the CDR3: TGTGCCAGCAGTATTCGAGCCCAGCCCCAGCATTTT. This chain uses TRBV6-2 or TRBV6-3 with TRBJ1-5; D unclear. Trimming shortened V by 5 bases and J by 7 bases, and 9 bases separated the two germline ends. Germline V gene sequence: CDR1 MNHEY, CDR2 SVGEGT. CDR3 length: 12 residues.

Concerning this clonotype: The junction differs from germline at one of its ends, possibly a read error. The chain carries TRBV28 and TRBJ2-5; 12 bases are shared with TRBD2. The CDR3 runs to 15 residues. The germline V gene encodes CDR1 MDHEN and CDR2 SYDVKM. CDR3 coding DNA: TGTGCCAGCAGTCTAGCGGGAGGGGCTCAAGAGATCCAGTACTTC. Protein product: CASSLAGGAQEIQYF.